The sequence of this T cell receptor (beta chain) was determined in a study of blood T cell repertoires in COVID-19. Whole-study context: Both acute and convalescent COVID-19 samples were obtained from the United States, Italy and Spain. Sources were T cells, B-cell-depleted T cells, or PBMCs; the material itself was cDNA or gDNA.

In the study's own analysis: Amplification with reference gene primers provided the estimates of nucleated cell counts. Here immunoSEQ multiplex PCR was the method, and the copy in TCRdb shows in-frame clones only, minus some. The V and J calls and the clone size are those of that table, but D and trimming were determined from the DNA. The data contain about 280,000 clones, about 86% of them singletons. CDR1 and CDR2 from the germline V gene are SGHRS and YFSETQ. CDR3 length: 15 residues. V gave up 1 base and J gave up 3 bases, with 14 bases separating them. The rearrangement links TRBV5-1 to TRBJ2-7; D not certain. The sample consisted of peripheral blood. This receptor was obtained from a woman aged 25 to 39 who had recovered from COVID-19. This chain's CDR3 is CASSLSVGESYEQYF. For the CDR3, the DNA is TGCGCCAGCAGCTTGTCTGTCGGAGAGAGCTACGAGCAGTACTTC.